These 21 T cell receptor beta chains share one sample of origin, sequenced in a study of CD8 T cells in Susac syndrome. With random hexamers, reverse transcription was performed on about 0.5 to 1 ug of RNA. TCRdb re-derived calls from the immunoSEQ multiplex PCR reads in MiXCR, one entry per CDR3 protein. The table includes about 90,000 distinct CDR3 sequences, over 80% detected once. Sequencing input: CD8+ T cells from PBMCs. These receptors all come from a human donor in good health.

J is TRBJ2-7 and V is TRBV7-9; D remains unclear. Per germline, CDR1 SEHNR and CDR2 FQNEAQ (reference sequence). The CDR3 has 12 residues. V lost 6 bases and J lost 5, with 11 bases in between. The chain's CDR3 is CASRSSGNEQYF. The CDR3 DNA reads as TGTGCCAGCAGATCTTCGGGTAACGAGCAGTACTTC.

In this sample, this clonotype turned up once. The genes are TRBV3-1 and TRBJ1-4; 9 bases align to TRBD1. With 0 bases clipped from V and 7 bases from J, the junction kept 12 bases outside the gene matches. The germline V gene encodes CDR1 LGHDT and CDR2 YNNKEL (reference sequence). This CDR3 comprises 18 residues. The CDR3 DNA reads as TGTGCCAGCAGCCAAGAACGATGGGGACAGGGAGTGAGTGAAAAACTGTTTTTT. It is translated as CASSQERWGQGVSEKLFF.

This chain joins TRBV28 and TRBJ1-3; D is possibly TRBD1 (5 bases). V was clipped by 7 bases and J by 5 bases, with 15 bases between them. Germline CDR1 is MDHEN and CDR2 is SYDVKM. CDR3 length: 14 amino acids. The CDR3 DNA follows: TGTGCCAGCAAATGGCCAGGGTGGAGAAACACCATATATTTT. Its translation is CASKWPGWRNTIYF.

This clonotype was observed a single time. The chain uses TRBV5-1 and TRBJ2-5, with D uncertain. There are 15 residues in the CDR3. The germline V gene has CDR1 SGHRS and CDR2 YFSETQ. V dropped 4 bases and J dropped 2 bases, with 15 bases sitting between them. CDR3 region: CASSRYPGGQETQYF. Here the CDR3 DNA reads TGCGCCAGCAGCCGTTACCCGGGCGGACAAGAGACCCAGTACTTC.

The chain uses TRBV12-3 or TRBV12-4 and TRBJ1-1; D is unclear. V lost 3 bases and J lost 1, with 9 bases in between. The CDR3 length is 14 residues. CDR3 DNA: TGTGCCAGCAGTTTTGGACTCTCGAACACTGAAGCTTTCTTT. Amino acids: CASSFGLSNTEAFF.

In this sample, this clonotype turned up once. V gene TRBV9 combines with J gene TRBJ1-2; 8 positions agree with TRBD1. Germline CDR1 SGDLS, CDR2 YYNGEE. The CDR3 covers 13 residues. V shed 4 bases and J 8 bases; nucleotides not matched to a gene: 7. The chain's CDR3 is CASSSTGAFGYTF. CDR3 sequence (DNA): TGTGCCAGCAGCTCGACAGGGGCTTTCGGCTACACCTTC.

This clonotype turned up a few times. The CDR3 coding sequence is TGTGCCAGCAGCTCCAACAACTACGAGCAGTACTTC. Translated, it gives CASSSNNYEQYF. This rearrangement joins TRBV7-9 to TRBJ2-7; no clear D gene. The CDR3 covers 12 residues. Trimming removed 4 bases at V and 3 bases at J, with 7 bases between. Per the germline V gene, CDR1 is SEHNR and CDR2 is FQNEAQ (reference sequence).

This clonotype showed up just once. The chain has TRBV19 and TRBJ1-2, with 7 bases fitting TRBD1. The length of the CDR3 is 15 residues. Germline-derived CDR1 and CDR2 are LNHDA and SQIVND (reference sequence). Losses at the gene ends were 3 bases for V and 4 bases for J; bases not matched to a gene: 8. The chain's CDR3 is CASSIGTARSYGYTF. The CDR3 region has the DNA TGTGCCAGTAGTATTGGGACAGCCAGATCCTATGGCTACACCTTC.

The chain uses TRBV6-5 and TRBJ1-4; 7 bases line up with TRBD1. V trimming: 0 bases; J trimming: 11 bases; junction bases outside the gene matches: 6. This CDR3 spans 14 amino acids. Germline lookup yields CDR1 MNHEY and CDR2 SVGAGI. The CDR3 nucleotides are TGTGCCAGCAGTTACTCCCAGGCAGGGGGGAAACTGTTTTTT. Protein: CASSYSQAGGKLFF.

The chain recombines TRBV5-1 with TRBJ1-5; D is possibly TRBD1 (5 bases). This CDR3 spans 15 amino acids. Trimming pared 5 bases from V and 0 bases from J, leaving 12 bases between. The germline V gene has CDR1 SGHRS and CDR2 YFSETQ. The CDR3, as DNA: TGCGCCAGCAGGCGCCCGGGACTTAGCAATCAGCCCCAGCATTTT. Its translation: CASRRPGLSNQPQHF.

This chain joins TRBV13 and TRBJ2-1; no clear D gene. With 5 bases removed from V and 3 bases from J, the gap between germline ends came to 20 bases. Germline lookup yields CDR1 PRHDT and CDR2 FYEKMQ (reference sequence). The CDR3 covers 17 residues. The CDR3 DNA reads TGTGCCAGCAGCCCGCCTGGGGTTGGACCTCTCTACAATGAGCAGTTCTTC. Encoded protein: CASSPPGVGPLYNEQFF.

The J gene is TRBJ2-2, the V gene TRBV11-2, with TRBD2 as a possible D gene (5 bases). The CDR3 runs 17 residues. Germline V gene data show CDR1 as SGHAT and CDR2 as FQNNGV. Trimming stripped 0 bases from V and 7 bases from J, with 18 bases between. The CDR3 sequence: CASSLEWGGHGDGELFF. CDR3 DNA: TGTGCCAGCAGCTTAGAATGGGGTGGGCACGGGGACGGGGAGCTGTTTTTT.

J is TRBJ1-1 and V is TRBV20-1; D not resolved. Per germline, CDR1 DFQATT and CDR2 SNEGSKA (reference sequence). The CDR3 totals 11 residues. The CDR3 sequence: CSPGFNTEAFF. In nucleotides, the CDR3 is TGCAGCCCCGGGTTCAACACTGAAGCTTTCTTT.

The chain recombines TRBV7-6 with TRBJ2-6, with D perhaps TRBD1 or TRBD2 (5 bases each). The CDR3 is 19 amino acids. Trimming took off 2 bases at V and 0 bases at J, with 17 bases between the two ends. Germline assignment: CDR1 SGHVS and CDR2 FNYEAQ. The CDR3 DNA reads TGTGCCAGCAGCTTAAGTGAGGGTAGGGGTGGCTCTGGGGCCAACGTCCTGACTTTC. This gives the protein CASSLSEGRGGSGANVLTF. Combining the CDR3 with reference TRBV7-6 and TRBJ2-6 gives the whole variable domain GAGVSQSPRYKVTKRGQDVALRCDPISGHVSLYWYRQALGQGPEFLTYFNYEAQQDKSGLPNDRFSAERPEGSISTLTIQRTEQRDSAMYRCASSLSEGRGGSGANVLTFGAGSRLTVL.

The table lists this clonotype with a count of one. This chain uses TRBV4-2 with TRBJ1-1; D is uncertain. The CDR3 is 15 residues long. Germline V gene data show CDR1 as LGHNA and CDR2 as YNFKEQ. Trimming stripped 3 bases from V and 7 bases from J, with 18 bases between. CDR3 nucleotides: TGTGCCAGCAGCCATATGGGAAGGGAGGGAAATGAAGCTTTCTTT. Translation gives CASSHMGREGNEAFF.

CDR3 region: CASSYNPAIMYEQYF. In DNA form, the CDR3 reads TGTGCCAGCAGTTACAATCCGGCCATAATGTACGAGCAGTACTTC. The chain has TRBV6-5 and TRBJ2-7; D ambiguous. CDR3 length: 15 residues. Germline V CDR1 and CDR2: MNHEY, SVGAGI. V shed 2 bases and J shed 4 bases, with 15 bases lying between them.

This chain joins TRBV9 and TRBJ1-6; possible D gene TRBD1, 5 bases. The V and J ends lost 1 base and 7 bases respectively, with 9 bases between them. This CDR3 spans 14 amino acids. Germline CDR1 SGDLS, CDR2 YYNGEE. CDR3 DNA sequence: TGTGCCAGCAGCGTATCGAGGGGAAATTCACCCCTCCACTTT. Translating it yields CASSVSRGNSPLHF.

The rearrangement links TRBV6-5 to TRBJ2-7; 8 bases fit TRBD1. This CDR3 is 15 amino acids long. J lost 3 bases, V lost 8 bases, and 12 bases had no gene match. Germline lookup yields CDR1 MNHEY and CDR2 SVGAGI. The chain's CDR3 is CASRQRTGSIYEQYF. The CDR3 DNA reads TGTGCCAGCCGCCAACGGACAGGGTCGATCTACGAGCAGTACTTC.

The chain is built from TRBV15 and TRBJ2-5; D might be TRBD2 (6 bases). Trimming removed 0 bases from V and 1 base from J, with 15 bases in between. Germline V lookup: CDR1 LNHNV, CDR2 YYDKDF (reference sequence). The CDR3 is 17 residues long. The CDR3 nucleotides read TGTGCCACCAGCAGAGAACCCTGGGGGGTCCCCCAAGAGACCCAGTACTTC. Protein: CATSREPWGVPQETQYF.

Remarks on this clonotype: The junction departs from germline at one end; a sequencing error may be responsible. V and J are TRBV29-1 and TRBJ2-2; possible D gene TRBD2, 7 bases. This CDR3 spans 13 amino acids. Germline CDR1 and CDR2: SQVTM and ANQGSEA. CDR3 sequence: CSAGGGDPGELFF. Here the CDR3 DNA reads TGCAGCGCCGGCGGGGGCGATCCCGGGGAGCTTTTTTTT.

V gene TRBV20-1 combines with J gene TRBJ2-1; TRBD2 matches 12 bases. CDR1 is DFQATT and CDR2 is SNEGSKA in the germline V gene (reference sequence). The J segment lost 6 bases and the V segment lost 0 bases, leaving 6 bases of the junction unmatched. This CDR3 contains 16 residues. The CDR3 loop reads CSARDAGLAGSNEQFF. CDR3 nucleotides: TGCAGTGCTAGAGACGCGGGACTAGCGGGTAGCAATGAGCAGTTCTTC.